A selection of T cell receptor beta chains follows, all from one sample in a study of blood T cell repertoires in COVID-19. Clones were sequenced by immunoSEQ multiplex PCR, and TCRdb holds only the in-frame ones, with some missing. The repertoire holds 270,000 or so clones, approximately 91% seen once, with roughly 2% in the top ten. Sample: PBMCs or T cells enriched from blood (not recorded which). The receptor set was obtained from a woman in her thirties or forties with acute COVID-19. Both conserved end residues are part of each CDR3. A D gene is named only where the DNA matches it firmly. A clone size is listed for some rows: how often the clone was seen (once, few, many), or a class if it is expanded.

J: TRBJ1-2
size: NA
V: TRBV9
D: NA
DNA: TGTGCCAGCAGCGTAGAGGACAGCCCGATCTATGGCTACACCTTC
CDR3: CASSVEDSPIYGYTF

J: TRBJ2-4
size: NA
V: TRBV4-2
D: TRBD2
DNA: TGTGCCAGCAGCCAACTCGGGGAGGGGAACATTCAGTACTTC
CDR3: CASSQLGEGNIQYF

J: TRBJ1-1
size: NA
V: TRBV18
D: NA
DNA: TGTGCCAGCACACCTGGGCAGGGCATGAACACTGAAGCTTTCTTT
CDR3: CASTPGQGMNTEAFF

J: TRBJ2-7
size: NA
V: TRBV19
D: TRBD1
DNA: TGTGCCAGTAGATCGGACAGGATCTCCTACGAGCAGTACTTC
CDR3: CASRSDRISYEQYF

J: TRBJ2-7
size: NA
V: TRBV5-1
D: TRBD1
DNA: TGCGCCAGCAGCCAACAGGGGGCGATAAACGAGCAGTACTTC
CDR3: CASSQQGAINEQYF

J: TRBJ2-7
size: NA
V: TRBV7-6
D: NA
DNA: TGTGCCAGCAGCTTGGGGGCCGCCGAGGAGACCTACGAGCAGTACTTC
CDR3: CASSLGAAEETYEQYF

J: TRBJ1-5
size: NA
V: TRBV19
D: NA
DNA: TGTGCCAGTAACTACCAACAGGGACAGCCCCAGCATTTT
CDR3: CASNYQQGQPQHF

J: TRBJ2-2
size: NA
V: TRBV29-1
D: NA
DNA: TGCAGCGTTCAACCACGGGCGAACACCGGGGAGCTGTTTTTT
CDR3: CSVQPRANTGELFF

J: TRBJ1-6
size: NA
V: TRBV4-3
D: NA
DNA: TGCGCCAGCAGCCAAGACAGGGGAAGTTCACCCCTCCACTTT
CDR3: CASSQDRGSSPLHF

J: TRBJ2-3
size: NA
V: TRBV19
D: NA
DNA: TGTGCCAGTAGTAATTCTAGAGATACGCAGTATTTT
CDR3: CASSNSRDTQYF

J: TRBJ2-5
size: NA
V: TRBV20-1
D: NA
DNA: TGCAGTGCTAGAGATCAGAATACCCAGTACTTC
CDR3: CSARDQNTQYF

J: TRBJ1-1
size: NA
V: TRBV6-5
D: NA
DNA: TGTGCCAGCAGTTACTTAACCGGGAGGGTCACTGAAGCTTTCTTT
CDR3: CASSYLTGRVTEAFF

J: TRBJ2-7
size: NA
V: TRBV28
D: NA
DNA: TGTGCCAGCGCCATAGACAACACCTACGAGCAGTACTTC
CDR3: CASAIDNTYEQYF

J: TRBJ1-1
size: NA
V: TRBV19
D: NA
DNA: TGTGCCAGTAGTCCTGGCGAGGGTGAAGCTTTCTTT
CDR3: CASSPGEGEAFF

J: TRBJ2-1
size: NA
V: TRBV24-1
D: NA
DNA: TGTGCCACCAGTCCTGCAGGGGGGTGGAATGAGCAGTTCTTC
CDR3: CATSPAGGWNEQFF

J: TRBJ1-6
size: NA
V: TRBV6-6
D: NA
DNA: TGTTCCTACAGAAGAAATTCACCCCTCCACTTT
CDR3: CSYRRNSPLHF

J: TRBJ2-2
size: NA
V: TRBV15
D: TRBD2
DNA: TGTGCCACCAGAGCCGGGACTAGAGGAACCGGGGAGCTGTTTTTT
CDR3: CATRAGTRGTGELFF

J: TRBJ2-1
size: NA
V: TRBV2
D: TRBD2
DNA: TGTGCCAGCAGAATGACTAGCGGGACTTACAATGAGCAGTTCTTC
CDR3: CASRMTSGTYNEQFF

J: TRBJ1-1
size: NA
V: TRBV6-5
D: NA
DNA: TGTGCCAGCAGTCGGACAGCCATGAACACTGAAGCTTTCTTT
CDR3: CASSRTAMNTEAFF

J: TRBJ1-6
size: NA
V: TRBV30
D: NA
DNA: TGTGCCTGGAGGACTACTCTTTATAATTCACCCCTCCACTTT
CDR3: CAWRTTLYNSPLHF

J: TRBJ2-2
size: NA
V: TRBV5-1
D: NA
DNA: TGCGCCAGCAGCTTGGCTACCAGAGGAGCGAACACCGGGGAGCTGTTTTTT
CDR3: CASSLATRGANTGELFF

J: TRBJ1-1
size: NA
V: TRBV27
D: NA
DNA: TGTGCCAGCACCCGTGGGGGGGGGATGAACACTGAAGCTTTCTTT
CDR3: CASTRGGGMNTEAFF

J: TRBJ2-2
size: NA
V: TRBV19
D: NA
DNA: TGTGCCACCACAGAAGGCTCTAACACCGGGGAGCTGTTTTTT
CDR3: CATTEGSNTGELFF

J: TRBJ2-1
size: NA
V: TRBV3-1/TRBV3-2
D: NA
DNA: TGTGCCAGCAGCCTCGACAGGAACCTCTACAATGAGCAGTTCTTC
CDR3: CASSLDRNLYNEQFF

J: TRBJ1-1
size: once
V: TRBV3-1/TRBV3-2
D: NA
DNA: TGTGCCAGCAGCCAAGATCGGGACACGAACACTGAAGCTTTCTTT
CDR3: CASSQDRDTNTEAFF

J: TRBJ2-6
size: once
V: TRBV5-5
D: NA
DNA: TGTGCCAGCAGCTTGGGGACTTCTTTGGCCTCTGGGGCCAACGTCCTGACTTTC
CDR3: CASSLGTSLASGANVLTF

J: TRBJ1-4
size: NA
V: TRBV5-1
D: NA
DNA: TGCGCCAGCAGCCCGGACGCCACAGGGTATGGGGAAAAACTGTTTTTT
CDR3: CASSPDATGYGEKLFF

J: TRBJ2-1
size: NA
V: TRBV18
D: TRBD2
DNA: TGTGCCAGCTCACCACCTCTAGCGGGGCTTGGGGAGCAGTTCTTC
CDR3: CASSPPLAGLGEQFF

J: TRBJ1-2
size: NA
V: TRBV7-9
D: NA
DNA: TGTGCCAGCAGCTTAGACAGGGTATATGGCTACACCTTC
CDR3: CASSLDRVYGYTF

J: TRBJ1-2
size: NA
V: TRBV7-8
D: TRBD1
DNA: TGTGCCAGCAGCCTACGACAGGGTTTTCACTATGGCTACACCTTC
CDR3: CASSLRQGFHYGYTF

J: TRBJ1-2
size: NA
V: TRBV6-5
D: TRBD1
DNA: TGTGCCAGTAGATCACCGGGACAGGGAACCTATGGCTACACCTTC
CDR3: CASRSPGQGTYGYTF

J: TRBJ1-5
size: NA
V: TRBV28
D: TRBD1
DNA: TGTGCCAGCAGTTTAGTCAGGGGGGCGAGCCAGCCCCAGCATTTT
CDR3: CASSLVRGASQPQHF

J: TRBJ1-1
size: NA
V: TRBV7-9
D: NA
DNA: TGTGCCAGCAGCCGTCGGGACACTGAAGCTTTCTTT
CDR3: CASSRRDTEAFF

J: TRBJ2-7
size: once
V: TRBV7-8
D: NA
DNA: TGTGCCAGCAGCTTACCTGCGGAGTCCTACGAGCAGTACTTC
CDR3: CASSLPAESYEQYF

J: TRBJ2-3
size: NA
V: TRBV2
D: TRBD1
DNA: TGTGCCAGCAGCGGACAGGGTCGAGATACGCAGTATTTT
CDR3: CASSGQGRDTQYF

J: TRBJ2-2
size: NA
V: TRBV7-2
D: TRBD2
DNA: TGTGCCAGCAGCCTGGGACTAGCGGGGGGAAAAACCGGGGAGCTGTTTTTT
CDR3: CASSLGLAGGKTGELFF

J: TRBJ1-1
size: NA
V: TRBV7-9
D: TRBD1
DNA: TGTGCCAGCAGCTTAGAACAGGGGTCGGGGACTGAAGCTTTCTTT
CDR3: CASSLEQGSGTEAFF

J: TRBJ2-7
size: NA
V: TRBV25-1
D: TRBD1
DNA: TGTGCCAGCAGGGGGACAGGGACCTACGAGCAGTACTTC
CDR3: CASRGTGTYEQYF

J: TRBJ1-4
size: NA
V: TRBV28
D: NA
DNA: TGTGCCAGCGCGGGGGGCGCAAAGGGTAATGAAAAACTGTTTTTT
CDR3: CASAGGAKGNEKLFF

J: TRBJ2-4
size: NA
V: TRBV24-1
D: NA
DNA: TGTGCCACCAGTCAACCAGGGTCAACCAAAAACATTCAGTACTTC
CDR3: CATSQPGSTKNIQYF

J: TRBJ1-4
size: NA
V: TRBV6-5
D: NA
DNA: TGTGCCAGCAGTTATCAACAGGCAAATGAAAAACTGTTTTTT
CDR3: CASSYQQANEKLFF

J: TRBJ2-7
size: NA
V: TRBV7-2
D: TRBD2
DNA: TGTGCCAGCAGCTTAAGGGTAGCGGGAACTTACGAGCAGTACTTC
CDR3: CASSLRVAGTYEQYF

J: TRBJ2-5
size: once
V: TRBV2
D: NA
DNA: TGTGCCAGTCCCCGCCAAGAGACCCAGTACTTC
CDR3: CASPRQETQYF

J: TRBJ2-3
size: NA
V: TRBV4-1
D: NA
DNA: TGCGCCAGCAGCCAAGAAGCTAGCGGCACAGATACGCAGTATTTT
CDR3: CASSQEASGTDTQYF

J: TRBJ2-5
size: NA
V: TRBV5-1
D: TRBD1
DNA: TGCGCCAGCAGCATAGGGACAGTTCCAGAGACCCAGTACTTC
CDR3: CASSIGTVPETQYF

J: TRBJ1-4
size: NA
V: TRBV6-1
D: NA
DNA: TGTGCCAGCAGTGAGTGGGGGGATCGTAATGAAAAACTGTTTTTT
CDR3: CASSEWGDRNEKLFF

J: TRBJ2-2
size: NA
V: TRBV29-1
D: NA
DNA: TGCAGCGTTTCCCCCTCCCAGGGCCGAGCGAACACCGGGGAGCTGTTTTTT
CDR3: CSVSPSQGRANTGELFF

J: TRBJ2-2
size: NA
V: TRBV19
D: NA
DNA: TGTGCCAGTAGTTCTAGGTCCTCCGAGATGACCGGGGAGCTGTTTTTT
CDR3: CASSSRSSEMTGELFF

J: TRBJ1-4
size: few
V: TRBV7-2
D: NA
DNA: TGTGCCAGCAGCTTAGGAGGAACTGCAACTAATGAAAAACTGTTTTTT
CDR3: CASSLGGTATNEKLFF

J: TRBJ1-2
size: NA
V: TRBV15
D: NA
DNA: TGTGCCACCAGCAGAGATTACAGCTCCCCGGCACACTATGGCTACACCTTC
CDR3: CATSRDYSSPAHYGYTF

J: TRBJ1-2
size: NA
V: TRBV2
D: TRBD1
DNA: TGTGCCAGCAGAGGGGACAGGGTTAGTGGCTACACCTTC
CDR3: CASRGDRVSGYTF

J: TRBJ2-2
size: NA
V: TRBV5-5
D: NA
DNA: TGTGCCAGCAGCTCGACCCTCGGGGGTAACACCGGGGAGCTGTTTTTT
CDR3: CASSSTLGGNTGELFF